These 13 T cell receptor beta chains share one sample of origin, sequenced in a study of blood T cell repertoires in COVID-19. Sequencing was performed with immunoSEQ multiplex PCR; in TCRdb, only in-frame clones are kept and a portion is missing. The table has around 500,000 clones, around 89% seen once. Specimen: PBMCs or T cells enriched from blood (not recorded which). These receptors were taken from a woman aged 40 to 49 who had recovered from COVID-19.

CDR3 in amino acids: CASSLEDTMNTEAFF. Here the CDR3 DNA reads TGCGCCAGCAGCTTGGAGGACACCATGAACACTGAAGCTTTCTTT. The chain joins TRBV5-1 to TRBJ1-1, with a possible D match to TRBD1 (5 bases). Germline V gene sequence: CDR1 SGHRS, CDR2 YFSETQ. Trimming removed 0 bases at V and 0 bases at J, with 9 bases between. This CDR3 spans 15 amino acids.

The J gene is TRBJ1-5, the V gene TRBV18, with 8 nucleotides matching TRBD1. The CDR3 loop spans 17 amino acids. From germline, CDR1 is KGHSH and CDR2 LQKENI. J gave up 0 bases and V 4 bases, and 8 bases lay outside the gene matches. The CDR3 is CASSLGQGGVSNQPQHF. The CDR3 DNA reads as TGTGCCAGCTCACTCGGACAGGGAGGAGTTAGCAATCAGCCCCAGCATTTT.

This chain links TRBV12-3 or TRBV12-4 with TRBJ1-1; 9 nucleotides match TRBD1. The CDR3 contains 13 residues. With V trimmed by 6 bases and J by 3 bases, 2 bases remained unmatched. The CDR3 sequence: CASSTGGYTEAFF. CDR3 nucleotides: TGTGCCAGCAGCACAGGGGGCTACACTGAAGCTTTCTTT.

CDR3 amino acids: CASSQDLQGFSPLHF. The CDR3 region has the DNA TGCGCCAGCAGCCAAGATCTACAGGGTTTTTCACCCCTCCACTTT. The chain joins TRBV4-3 to TRBJ1-6; D perhaps matches TRBD1 (6 bases). V was cut by 0 bases and J by 9 bases, with 12 bases left in between. Germline lookup yields CDR1 LGHNA and CDR2 YSLEER. CDR3 size: 15 residues.

Only one count was recorded for this clone. The chain joins TRBV7-9 to TRBJ1-3; D remains ambiguous. The CDR3 totals 16 residues. Germline CDR1 is SEHNR and CDR2 is FQNEAQ (reference sequence). V dropped 3 bases and J dropped 0 bases, with 12 bases sitting between them. CDR3 sequence: CASSFVRRSSGNTIYF. In DNA form, the CDR3 reads TGTGCCAGCAGCTTTGTGAGACGGAGCTCTGGAAACACCATATATTTT. Complete variable domain (other parts from reference TRBV7-9 and TRBJ1-3): DTGVSQNPRHKITKRGQNVTFRCDPISEHNRLYWYRQTLGQGPEFLTYFQNEAQLEKSRLLSDRFSAERPKGSFSTLEIQRTEQGDSAMYLCASSFVRRSSGNTIYFGEGSWLTVV.

Comments on this clone: Distinct nucleotide sequences in the sample also encode this CDR3. V gene TRBV5-1 combines with J gene TRBJ1-1; 7 positions agree with TRBD1. CDR3 length: 15 amino acids. V was pared by 0 bases and J by 5 bases, with 7 bases of the junction left unmatched. Germline assignment: CDR1 SGHRS and CDR2 YFSETQ. CDR3 DNA sequence: TGCGCCAGCAGCTTGGGAACGGGACAGAGGACTGAAGCTTTCTTT. Its protein is CASSLGTGQRTEAFF. Filled out from reference TRBV5-1 and TRBJ1-1, the complete variable domain reads KAGVTQTPRYLIKTRGQQVTLSCSPISGHRSVSWYQQTPGQGLQFLFEYFSETQRNKGNFPGRFSGRQFSNSRSEMNVSTLELGDSALYLCASSLGTGQRTEAFFGQGTRLTVV.

The chain combines TRBV29-1 with TRBJ2-1; 12 bases are a match to TRBD1. CDR1 and CDR2 from the germline V gene are SQVTM and ANQGSEA. Trimming removed 7 bases from V and 10 bases from J; junction bases left unmatched: 5. The CDR3 runs 12 residues. The CDR3, as DNA: TGCAGCGGGGACAGGGGGCCACGGGAGCAGTTCTTC. It yields the protein CSGDRGPREQFF.

The rearrangement links TRBV28 to TRBJ1-4, with no clear D. The CDR3 is made up of 13 amino acids. Germline V gene sequence: CDR1 MDHEN, CDR2 SYDVKM. The V gene lost 9 bases and the J gene lost 0 bases, with 8 bases spanning the gap. CDR3 in amino acids: CASRRATNEKLFF. The CDR3 DNA follows: TGTGCCAGTCGACGGGCAACTAATGAAAAACTGTTTTTT.

This chain joins TRBV29-1 and TRBJ1-1; D may be TRBD1 (5 bases). Germline lookup yields CDR1 SQVTM and CDR2 ANQGSEA. The CDR3 has 14 residues. V lost 3 bases and J 0 bases, leaving 11 bases between the germline ends. Written as DNA, the CDR3 is TGCAGCGTTGATACTATGACAGTGAACACTGAAGCTTTCTTT. Translated: CSVDTMTVNTEAFF.

The V and J genes are TRBV24-1 and TRBJ2-1; 7 bases fit TRBD1. Germline V CDR1 and CDR2: KGHDR, SFDVKD. The CDR3 loop spans 14 amino acids. Germline trimming cut 5 bases from V and 5 bases from J; bases unmatched to any gene: 5. The CDR3 loop reads CATSAATGDNEQFF. The CDR3 DNA is TGTGCCACCAGTGCCGCTACAGGGGACAATGAGCAGTTCTTC.

The chain combines TRBV2 with TRBJ2-5; no reliable D call. The length of the CDR3 is 13 residues. Trimming stripped 1 base from V and 3 bases from J, with 6 bases between. Germline V lookup: CDR1 SNHLY, CDR2 FYNNEI. CDR3 DNA: TGTGCCAGCAGTGAAGGGCCAAAAGAGACCCAGTACTTC. Translation gives CASSEGPKETQYF. The whole variable domain, remainder taken from reference TRBV2 and TRBJ2-5, is EPEVTQTPSHQVTQMGQEVILRCVPISNHLYFYWYRQILGQKVEFLVSFYNNEISEKSEIFDDQFSVERPDGSNFTLKIRSTKLEDSAMYFCASSEGPKETQYFGPGTRLLVL.

The V gene is TRBV7-9, the J gene TRBJ2-5; tentatively, D is TRBD1 (5 bases). This CDR3 has 18 amino acids. Germline CDR1 reads SEHNR; CDR2 reads FQNEAQ (reference sequence). The V end lost 4 bases, the J end lost 5 bases, and 26 bases lay between the germline ends. CDR3 sequence reads: CASSSPFKGLRTKETQYF. CDR3 in DNA: TGTGCCAGCAGCTCCCCGTTTAAGGGGCTGAGAACCAAGGAGACCCAGTACTTC.

This chain joins TRBV5-6 and TRBJ2-2; 7 bases agree with TRBD1. V lost 5 bases, J lost 3 bases, and 10 bases stayed unmatched. Germline CDR1 and CDR2: SGHDT and YYEEEE. This CDR3 has 16 residues. The CDR3 is CASSKGGGTYTGELFF. DNA for the CDR3: TGTGCCAGCAGTAAAGGGGGCGGAACCTACACCGGGGAGCTGTTTTTT.